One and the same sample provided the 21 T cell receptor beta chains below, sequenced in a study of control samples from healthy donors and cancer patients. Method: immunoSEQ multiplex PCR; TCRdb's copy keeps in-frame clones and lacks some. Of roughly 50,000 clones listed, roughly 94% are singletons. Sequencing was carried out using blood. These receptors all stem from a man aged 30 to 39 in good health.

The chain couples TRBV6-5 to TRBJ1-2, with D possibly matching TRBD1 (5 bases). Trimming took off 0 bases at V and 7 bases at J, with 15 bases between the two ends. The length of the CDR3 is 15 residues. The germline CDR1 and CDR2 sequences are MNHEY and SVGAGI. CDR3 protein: CASSYSGREYGGYTF. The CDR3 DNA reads TGTGCCAGCAGTTACTCAGGCAGGGAGTACGGTGGCTACACCTTC.

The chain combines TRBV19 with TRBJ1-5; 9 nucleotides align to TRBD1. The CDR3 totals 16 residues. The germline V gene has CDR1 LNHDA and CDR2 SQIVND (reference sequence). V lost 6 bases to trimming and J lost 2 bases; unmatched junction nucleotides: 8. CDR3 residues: CASREDRGGGNQPQHF. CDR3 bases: TGTGCCAGTAGAGAGGACAGGGGTGGGGGCAATCAGCCCCAGCATTTT.

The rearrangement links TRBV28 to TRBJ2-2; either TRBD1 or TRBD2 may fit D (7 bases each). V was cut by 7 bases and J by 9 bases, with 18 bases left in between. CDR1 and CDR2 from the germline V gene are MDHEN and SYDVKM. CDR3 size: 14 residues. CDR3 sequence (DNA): TGTGCCAGCACGTCCAGGGGGGGGAACCGGGAGCTGTTTTTT. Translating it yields CASTSRGGNRELFF.

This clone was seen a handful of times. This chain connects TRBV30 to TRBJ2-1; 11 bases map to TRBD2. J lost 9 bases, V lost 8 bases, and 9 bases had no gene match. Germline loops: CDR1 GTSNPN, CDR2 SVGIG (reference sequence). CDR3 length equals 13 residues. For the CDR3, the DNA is TGTGCCGGGGAACTAGCGGGAGAAATTGAGCAGTTCTTC. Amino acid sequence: CAGELAGEIEQFF.

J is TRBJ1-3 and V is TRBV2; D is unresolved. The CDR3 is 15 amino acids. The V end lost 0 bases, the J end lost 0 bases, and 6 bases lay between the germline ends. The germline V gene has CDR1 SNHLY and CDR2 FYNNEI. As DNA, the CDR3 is TGTGCCAGCAGTGAAGCGGGAAACTCTGGAAACACCATATATTTT. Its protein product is CASSEAGNSGNTIYF.

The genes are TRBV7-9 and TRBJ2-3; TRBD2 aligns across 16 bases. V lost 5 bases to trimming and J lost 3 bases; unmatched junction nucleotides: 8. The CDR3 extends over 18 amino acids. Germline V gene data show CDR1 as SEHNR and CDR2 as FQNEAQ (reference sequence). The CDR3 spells CASSAGTSGGAMTDTQYF. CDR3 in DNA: TGTGCCAGCAGCGCCGGGACTAGCGGGGGGGCGATGACAGATACGCAGTATTTT.

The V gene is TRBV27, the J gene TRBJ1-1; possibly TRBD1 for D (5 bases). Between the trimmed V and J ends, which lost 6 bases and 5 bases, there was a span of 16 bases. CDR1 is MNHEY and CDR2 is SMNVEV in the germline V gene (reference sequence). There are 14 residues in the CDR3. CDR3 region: CASRVRGGLTEAFF. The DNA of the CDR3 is TGTGCCAGCAGGGTTCGTGGGGGACTAACTGAAGCTTTCTTT.

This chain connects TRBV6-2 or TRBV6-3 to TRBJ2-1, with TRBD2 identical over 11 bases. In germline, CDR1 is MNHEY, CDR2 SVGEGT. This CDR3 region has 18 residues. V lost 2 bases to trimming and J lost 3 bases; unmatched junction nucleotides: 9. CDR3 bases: TGTGCCAGCAGTTACGCGACCTTACTAGCGGGGGTCTACAATGAGCAGTTCTTC. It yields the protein CASSYATLLAGVYNEQFF.

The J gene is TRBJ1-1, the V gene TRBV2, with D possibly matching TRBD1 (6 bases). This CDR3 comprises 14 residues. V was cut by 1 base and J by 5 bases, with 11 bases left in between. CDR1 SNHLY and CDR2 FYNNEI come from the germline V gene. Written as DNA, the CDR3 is TGTGCCAGCAGTGAAGGCTCAAGGGGGACTGAAGCTTTCTTT. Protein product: CASSEGSRGTEAFF.

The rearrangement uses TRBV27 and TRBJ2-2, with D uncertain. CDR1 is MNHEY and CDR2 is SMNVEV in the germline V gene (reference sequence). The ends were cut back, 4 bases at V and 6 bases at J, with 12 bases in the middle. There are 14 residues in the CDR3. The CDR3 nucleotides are TGTGCCAGCAGTTCCCGCTCCACGGCCGGGGAGCTGTTTTTT. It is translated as CASSSRSTAGELFF.

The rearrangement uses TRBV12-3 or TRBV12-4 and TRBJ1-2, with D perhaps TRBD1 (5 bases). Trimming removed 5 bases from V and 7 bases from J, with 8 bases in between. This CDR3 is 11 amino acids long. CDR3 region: CASSRRGGYTF. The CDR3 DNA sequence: TGTGCCAGCAGTAGGAGGGGTGGCTACACCTTC.

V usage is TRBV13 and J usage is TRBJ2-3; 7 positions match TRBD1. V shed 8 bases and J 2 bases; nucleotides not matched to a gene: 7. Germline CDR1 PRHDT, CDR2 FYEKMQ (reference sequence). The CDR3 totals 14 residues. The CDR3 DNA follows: TGTGCCAGCCGAGACAGGGCGGACACAGATACGCAGTATTTT. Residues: CASRDRADTDTQYF.

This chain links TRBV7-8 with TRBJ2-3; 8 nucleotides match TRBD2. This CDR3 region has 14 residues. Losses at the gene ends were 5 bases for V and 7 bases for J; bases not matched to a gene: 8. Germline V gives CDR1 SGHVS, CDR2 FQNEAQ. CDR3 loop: CASSLGGDINTQYF. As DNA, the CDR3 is TGTGCCAGCAGCCTCGGGGGGGACATAAATACGCAGTATTTT.

This CDR3 is CASSLRVNEQYF. In DNA form, the CDR3 reads TGTGCCAGCAGCTTGCGGGTAAACGAGCAGTACTTC. This chain uses TRBV5-5 with TRBJ2-7; D unresolved. Germline V CDR1 and CDR2: SGHKS, YYEKEE (reference sequence). V was clipped by 1 base and J by 5 bases, with 7 bases between them. This CDR3 contains 12 residues.

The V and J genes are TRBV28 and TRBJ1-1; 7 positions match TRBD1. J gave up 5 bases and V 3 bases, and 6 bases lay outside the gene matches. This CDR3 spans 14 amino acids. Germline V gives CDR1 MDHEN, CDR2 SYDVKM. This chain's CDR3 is CASSFGGGRTEAFF. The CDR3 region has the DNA TGTGCCAGCAGTTTCGGAGGGGGCAGGACTGAAGCTTTCTTT.

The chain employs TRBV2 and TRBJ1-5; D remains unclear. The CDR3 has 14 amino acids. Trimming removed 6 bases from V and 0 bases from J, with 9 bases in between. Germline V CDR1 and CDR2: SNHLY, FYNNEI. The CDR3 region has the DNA TGTGCCAGCAGCGGGGAGACTAGCAATCAGCCCCAGCATTTT. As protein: CASSGETSNQPQHF. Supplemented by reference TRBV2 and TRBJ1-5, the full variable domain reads EPEVTQTPSHQVTQMGQEVILRCVPISNHLYFYWYRQILGQKVEFLVSFYNNEISEKSEIFDDQFSVERPDGSNFTLKIRSTKLEDSAMYFCASSGETSNQPQHFGDGTRLSIL.

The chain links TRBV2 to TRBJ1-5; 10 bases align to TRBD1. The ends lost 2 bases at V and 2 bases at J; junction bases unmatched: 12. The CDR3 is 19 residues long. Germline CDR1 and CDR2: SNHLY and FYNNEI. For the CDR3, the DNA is TGTGCCAGCAGTGAAAACGTTCCGGGACAGGGGCTTGGCAATCAGCCCCAGCATTTT. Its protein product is CASSENVPGQGLGNQPQHF.

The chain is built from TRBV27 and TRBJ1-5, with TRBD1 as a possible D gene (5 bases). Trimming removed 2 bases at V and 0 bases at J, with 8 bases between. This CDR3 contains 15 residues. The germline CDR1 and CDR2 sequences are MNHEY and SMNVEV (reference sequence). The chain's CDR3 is CASSLGGYSNQPQHF. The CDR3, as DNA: TGTGCCAGCAGTTTAGGGGGTTATAGCAATCAGCCCCAGCATTTT.

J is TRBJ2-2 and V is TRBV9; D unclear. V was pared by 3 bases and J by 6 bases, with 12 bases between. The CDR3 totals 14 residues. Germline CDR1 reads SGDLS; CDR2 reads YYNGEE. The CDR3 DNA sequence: TGTGCCAGCAGCGCCCCGAATGGCCCCGGGGAGCTGTTTTTT. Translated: CASSAPNGPGELFF.

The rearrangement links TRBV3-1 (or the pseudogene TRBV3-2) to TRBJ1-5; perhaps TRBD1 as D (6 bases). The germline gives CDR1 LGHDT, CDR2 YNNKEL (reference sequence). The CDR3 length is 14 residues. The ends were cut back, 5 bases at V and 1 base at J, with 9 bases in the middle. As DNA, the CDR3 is TGTGCCAGCAGCGCAAGGGGGAGCAATCAGCCCCAGCATTTT. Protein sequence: CASSARGSNQPQHF.

The CDR3 is CSVVHRAQETQYF. CDR3 nucleotides: TGCAGCGTTGTTCACAGGGCCCAAGAGACCCAGTACTTC. The chain uses TRBV29-1 and TRBJ2-5; the D gene is possibly TRBD1 (6 bases). Looked up from germline, CDR1 is SQVTM and CDR2 is ANQGSEA. Trimming shortened V by 4 bases and J by 1 base, and 10 bases separated the two germline ends. The length of the CDR3 is 13 residues.